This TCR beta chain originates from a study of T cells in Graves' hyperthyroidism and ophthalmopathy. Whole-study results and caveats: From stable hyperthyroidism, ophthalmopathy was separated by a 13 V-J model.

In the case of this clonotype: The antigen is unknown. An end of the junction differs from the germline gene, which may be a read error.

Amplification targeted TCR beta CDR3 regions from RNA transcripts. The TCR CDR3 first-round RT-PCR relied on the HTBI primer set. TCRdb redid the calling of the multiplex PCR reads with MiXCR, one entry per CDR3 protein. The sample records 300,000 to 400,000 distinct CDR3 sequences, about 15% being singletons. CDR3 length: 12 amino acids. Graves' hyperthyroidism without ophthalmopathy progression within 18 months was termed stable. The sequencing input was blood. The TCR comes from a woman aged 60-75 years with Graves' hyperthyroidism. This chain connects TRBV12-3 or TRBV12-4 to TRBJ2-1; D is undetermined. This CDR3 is CTSTRLYNEQFF. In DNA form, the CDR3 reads TGTACCAGCACGCGATTATACAATGAGCAGTTCTTC.